These 23 T cell receptor beta chains were all obtained from the same sample, sequenced in a study of blood T cell repertoires in COVID-19. The assay was immunoSEQ multiplex PCR, and TCRdb's table has in-frame clones only and misses some. The sample has approximately 160,000 clones, 70% to 90% seen once. The specimen was PBMCs or T cells enriched from blood (not recorded which). The source is a man aged 40-49 years who had recovered from COVID-19.

This chain joins TRBV11-2 and TRBJ2-5; D is perhaps TRBD2 (6 bases). Germline V lookup: CDR1 SGHAT, CDR2 FQNNGV. The CDR3 contains 17 residues. The germline V and J ends were trimmed by 5 bases and 0 bases, with 19 bases remaining between them. Here the CDR3 DNA reads TGTGCCAGCAGCCCCTCGGGGACGGCGGGATACCAAGAGACCCAGTACTTC. It specifies CASSPSGTAGYQETQYF.

This sequence joins TRBV7-2 and TRBJ2-3, with TRBD1 identical over 8 bases. The V gene's germline CDR1 is SGHTA and CDR2 FQGNSA. V shed 4 bases and J 4 bases; nucleotides not matched to a gene: 4. The CDR3 has 14 amino acids. The CDR3 sequence: CASSSQGASDTQYF. The CDR3 DNA follows: TGTGCCAGCAGCTCGCAGGGGGCATCAGATACGCAGTATTTT.

The chain is built from TRBV11-3 and TRBJ2-3, with D tentatively TRBD1 (6 bases). This CDR3 has 14 residues. V dropped 5 bases and J dropped 1 base, with 10 bases sitting between them. The germline gives CDR1 SGHNT, CDR2 YENEEA. The CDR3 region has the DNA TGTGCCAGCAGCAGGGACACCCGCACAGATACGCAGTATTTT. Translating gives CASSRDTRTDTQYF.

This chain connects TRBV5-1 to TRBJ2-1; D might be TRBD2 (6 bases). The CDR3 has 16 amino acids. The germline V gene has CDR1 SGHRS and CDR2 YFSETQ. V lost 6 bases, J lost 3 bases, and 19 bases lay in between. In DNA form, the CDR3 reads TGCGCCAGCAAGCTATCTCCTAGCGAGATCTACAATGAGCAGTTCTTC. Encoded protein: CASKLSPSEIYNEQFF.

The chain combines TRBV5-1 with TRBJ2-3, with D possibly TRBD1 on 5 matching bases. In germline, CDR1 is SGHRS, CDR2 YFSETQ. V lost 0 bases and J 1 base, leaving 18 bases between the germline ends. The CDR3 is 18 residues long. The CDR3 protein is CASSLEGKTPRGTDTQYF. Written as DNA, the CDR3 is TGCGCCAGCAGCTTGGAGGGGAAAACGCCTCGAGGCACAGATACGCAGTATTTT.

The chain is built from TRBV5-4 and TRBJ1-5; D is unresolved. The CDR3 runs to 16 residues. In germline, CDR1 is SGHNT, CDR2 YYREEE (reference sequence). Between the trimmed V and J ends, which lost 4 bases and 0 bases, there was a span of 14 bases. The CDR3 sequence: CASSDGRLGSNQPQHF. As DNA, the CDR3 is TGTGCCAGCAGCGACGGGAGATTGGGTAGCAATCAGCCCCAGCATTTT.

The chain has TRBV5-1 and TRBJ1-4; 11 bases agree with TRBD1. The CDR3 is 15 residues long. Trimming at V came to 4 bases and at J to 8 bases, leaving 7 bases not matched to a gene. Germline V CDR1 and CDR2: SGHRS, YFSETQ. This CDR3 reads CASSISGTGGEKLFF. CDR3 DNA: TGCGCCAGCAGCATTTCCGGGACAGGGGGAGAAAAACTGTTTTTT.

The genes are TRBV6-5 and TRBJ2-1; TRBD1 matches 7 bases. Germline trimming cut 5 bases from V and 9 bases from J; bases unmatched to any gene: 13. The CDR3 runs to 15 residues. Germline CDR1 and CDR2: MNHEY and SVGAGI. The CDR3 sequence is CASSLGTVVNGEQFF. The CDR3 coding sequence is TGTGCCAGCAGTCTTGGGACAGTGGTGAACGGTGAGCAGTTCTTC.

The V call is TRBV4-2, the J call TRBJ2-1; 11 bases fit TRBD2. The ends lost 2 bases at V and 6 bases at J; junction bases unmatched: 6. The germline CDR1 and CDR2 sequences are LGHNA and YNFKEQ. The CDR3 length is 16 residues. Here the CDR3 reads CASSQTTSGGANEQFF. Written as DNA, the CDR3 is TGTGCCAGCAGCCAAACTACTAGCGGGGGAGCCAATGAGCAGTTCTTC.

This chain links TRBV6-5 with TRBJ2-7; weak D call: TRBD2 (6 bases). This CDR3 spans 13 amino acids. The germline V gene has CDR1 MNHEY and CDR2 SVGAGI. Trimming stripped 5 bases from V and 6 bases from J, with 14 bases between. The CDR3 loop is CASSPRGGSEQYF. The CDR3 bases are TGTGCCAGCAGTCCTAGGGGAGGCAGCGAGCAGTACTTC.

V and J are TRBV3-1 (or the pseudogene TRBV3-2) and TRBJ2-5, with D hard to call. This CDR3 contains 13 residues. Germline CDR1 is LGHDT and CDR2 is YNNKEL (reference sequence). The ends were cut back, 4 bases at V and 2 bases at J, with 8 bases in the middle. DNA of the CDR3: TGTGCCAGCAGCCCGATGACTCAAGAGACCCAGTACTTC. Protein product: CASSPMTQETQYF.

The chain combines TRBV9 with TRBJ2-1; 8 nucleotides line up with TRBD2. Losses at the gene ends were 3 bases for V and 2 bases for J; bases not matched to a gene: 1. The CDR3 length is 14 residues. Germline CDR1 reads SGDLS; CDR2 reads YYNGEE. This CDR3 reads CASSDGGAYNEQFF. CDR3 nucleotide sequence: TGTGCCAGCAGCGACGGGGGGGCCTACAATGAGCAGTTCTTC.

The chain is built from TRBV14 and TRBJ2-7; 7 nucleotides line up with TRBD2. From germline, CDR1 is SGHDN and CDR2 FVKESK. This CDR3 contains 14 residues. Unmatched junction bases numbered 5, after V lost 4 bases and J lost 2 bases. The CDR3 here is CASSPMRGTYEQYF. The CDR3 DNA is TGTGCCAGCAGCCCCATGCGGGGGACCTACGAGCAGTACTTC. Using reference TRBV14 and TRBJ2-7 for the parts outside the CDR3, the full variable domain is EAGVTQFPSHSVIEKGQTVTLRCDPISGHDNLYWYRRVMGKEIKFLLHFVKESKQDESGMPNNRFLAERTGGTYSTLKVQPAELEDSGVYFCASSPMRGTYEQYFGPGTRLTVT.

The chain couples TRBV6-5 to TRBJ2-7; perhaps TRBD2 as D (6 bases). V was trimmed by 5 bases and J by 4 bases, leaving 12 bases between them. Germline V gene data show CDR1 as MNHEY and CDR2 as SVGAGI. The CDR3 has 13 amino acids. CDR3 DNA sequence: TGTGCCAGCAGTCCCGGGGGTGGGTACGAGCAGTACGTC. As protein: CASSPGGGYEQYV.

In this sample, this clone turned up once. The chain combines TRBV7-6 with TRBJ1-5; D possibly corresponds to TRBD1 (5 bases). This CDR3 has 14 residues. Germline V gene sequence: CDR1 SGHVS, CDR2 FNYEAQ. The V end lost 0 bases, the J end lost 6 bases, and 9 bases lay between the germline ends. The CDR3 spells CASSLAAGPQPQHF. In nucleotides, the CDR3 is TGTGCCAGCAGCTTAGCGGCGGGACCTCAGCCCCAGCATTTT.

The rearrangement uses TRBV21-1 and TRBJ2-4; the D call TRBD2 from the table was never checked on the DNA. TRBV21-1 corresponds to a pseudogene. There are 20 residues in the CDR3. CDR3 in DNA: TGTGCCAGCAGCAAAATGGGAGGGACTAGCGGGGGGTGCGGGTTGTGCATTCAGTACTTC. Translated: CASSKMGGTSGGCGLCIQYF.

The CDR3 sequence: CASSLTSGASTDTQYF. CDR3 sequence (DNA): TGTGCCAGCAGCCTTACTAGCGGGGCAAGCACAGATACGCAGTATTTT. This chain joins TRBV4-2 and TRBJ2-3, with 10 positions matching TRBD2. This CDR3 contains 16 residues. Germline CDR1 is LGHNA and CDR2 is YNFKEQ. The trim removed 4 bases at V and 0 bases at J, leaving 4 bases unmatched.

The V gene is TRBV7-9, the J gene TRBJ2-4; D is perhaps TRBD1 (6 bases). In germline, CDR1 is SEHNR, CDR2 FQNEAQ (reference sequence). This CDR3 is built from 16 residues. With 2 bases removed from V and 6 bases from J, the gap between germline ends came to 17 bases. CDR3 loop: CASSLIRQGKGNIQYF. CDR3 nucleotides: TGTGCCAGCAGCTTAATACGGCAGGGGAAGGGAAACATTCAGTACTTC.

This chain connects TRBV27 to TRBJ1-5; the D is unclear. Trimming took 5 bases from V and 2 from J, leaving 7 bases between them. The CDR3 consists of 13 residues. Germline V gene data show CDR1 as MNHEY and CDR2 as SMNVEV (reference sequence). CDR3 sequence reads: CASSPGRNQPQHF. DNA for the CDR3: TGTGCCAGCAGTCCAGGTCGCAATCAGCCCCAGCATTTT.

The chain uses TRBV7-8 and TRBJ2-3, with D uncertain. The CDR3 consists of 16 residues. The germline V gene has CDR1 SGHVS and CDR2 FQNEAQ. Trimming took off 4 bases at V and 4 bases at J, with 18 bases between the two ends. CDR3 amino acids: CASSSPRTVRADTQYF. CDR3 in DNA: TGTGCCAGCAGCTCCCCGAGAACCGTCCGGGCAGATACGCAGTATTTT.

This sequence joins TRBV21-1 and TRBJ1-2; the table's D call of TRBD1 was not tested on the DNA. TRBV21-1 is deemed a pseudogene. The length of the CDR3 is 15 residues. The CDR3, as DNA: TGTGCCAGCAGACCGAAGGGTCCCCCGACAGGACATTACACCTTC. It yields the protein CASRPKGPPTGHYTF.

This clone occurred a few times. The chain employs TRBV7-3 and TRBJ2-3, with D perhaps TRBD2 (7 bases). Germline-derived CDR1 and CDR2 are SGHTA and FQGTGA. The CDR3 loop spans 17 amino acids. With 4 bases removed from V and 0 bases from J, the gap between germline ends came to 17 bases. For the CDR3, the DNA is TGTGCCAGCAGCTCCTCTTGGCGGGGGCCTAGCACAGATACGCAGTATTTT. Its translation: CASSSSWRGPSTDTQYF.

The chain employs TRBV19 and TRBJ2-3, with D tentatively TRBD2 (6 bases). There are 15 residues in the CDR3. V dropped 8 bases and J dropped 0 bases, with 15 bases sitting between them. Germline V gene data show CDR1 as LNHDA and CDR2 as SQIVND (reference sequence). CDR3 protein: CASHHLGGSTDTQYF. The CDR3 bases are TGTGCCAGTCACCACCTTGGGGGGAGCACAGATACGCAGTATTTT.